This T cell receptor (beta chain) was captured in a study of T cells in Graves' hyperthyroidism and ophthalmopathy. Points from the study as a whole: Clonotypes that were expanded in thyroid above 0.001 mostly appeared in blood too.

For this clonotype: Its antigen remains unidentified.

The source material, RNA transcripts, was used to amplify TCR beta CDR3 regions. TCR CDR3 underwent first-round RT-PCR with the HTBI primer set. TCRdb re-called the multiplex PCR reads with MiXCR, one entry per CDR3 protein. The sample carries about 400,000 distinct CDR3 sequences, 15% recorded once. The V segment lost 5 bases and the J segment 0 bases; nucleotides outside the gene matches: 8. Germline V gives CDR1 SNHLY, CDR2 FYNNEI. There are 16 residues in the CDR3. The sequence derives from a woman aged 30 to 39 with Graves' hyperthyroidism. The sample consisted of blood. The chain recombines TRBV2 with TRBJ2-3, with 7 positions matching TRBD2. The CDR3 DNA follows: TGTGCCAGCAGTCACAAAGCGGGGATAAGCACAGATACGCAGTATTTT. It codes for CASSHKAGISTDTQYF.